This is a list of T cell receptor beta chains from one sample in a study of CD8 T cells in ankylosing spondylitis. TCRdb re-called the 5' RACE reads through MiXCR, storing one row per CDR3 protein. The profile shows over 600,000 distinct CDR3 sequences, around 17% of them singletons. Input material: blood, either unsorted or a sorted T cell fraction (not recorded which). Every receptor here comes from a male donor with ankylosing spondylitis. CDR3s include the opening cysteine and the closing phenylalanine or tryptophan. A D gene is named only where the DNA matches it firmly. Clone sizes are given selectively: once, few, many, or a class where the clone is expanded.

abundance: .; v_gene: TRBV6-2/TRBV6-3; d_gene: .; j_gene: TRBJ2-4; CDR3aa: CASSYPGGLNIQYF; CDR3nt: TGTGCCAGCAGTTACCCCGGAGGGCTAAACATTCAGTACTTC
abundance: many; v_gene: TRBV5-1; d_gene: TRBD2; j_gene: TRBJ2-1; CDR3aa: CASSLLAASYNEQFF; CDR3nt: TGCGCCAGCAGCCTTCTAGCGGCGTCCTACAATGAGCAGTTCTTC
abundance: .; v_gene: TRBV29-1; d_gene: .; j_gene: TRBJ1-1; CDR3aa: CSAPTGNTEAFF; CDR3nt: TGCAGCGCCCCGACAGGGAACACTGAAGCTTTCTTT
abundance: .; v_gene: TRBV5-1; d_gene: TRBD2; j_gene: TRBJ2-7; CDR3aa: CASSLDLAKRESYEQYF; CDR3nt: TGCGCCAGCAGCCTGGATCTGGCGAAGCGGGAGAGCTACGAGCAGTACTTC
abundance: .; v_gene: TRBV28; d_gene: .; j_gene: TRBJ1-1; CDR3aa: CASSRPGTVNTEAFF; CDR3nt: TGTGCCAGCAGTCGTCCCGGGACTGTGAACACTGAAGCTTTCTTT
abundance: .; v_gene: TRBV9; d_gene: TRBD2; j_gene: TRBJ2-5; CDR3aa: CASSKRGTSGPQETQYF; CDR3nt: TGTGCCAGCAGCAAGCGGGGGACTAGCGGGCCCCAAGAGACCCAGTACTTC
abundance: .; v_gene: TRBV20-1; d_gene: .; j_gene: TRBJ2-1; CDR3aa: CSAGVVAGIYNEQFF; CDR3nt: TGCAGTGCTGGGGTGGTCGCGGGAATCTACAATGAGCAGTTCTTC
abundance: few; v_gene: TRBV20-1; d_gene: TRBD1; j_gene: TRBJ2-5; CDR3aa: CSARRQGDETQYF; CDR3nt: TGCAGTGCTAGACGGCAGGGGGATGAGACCCAGTACTTC
abundance: .; v_gene: TRBV7-9; d_gene: .; j_gene: TRBJ2-7; CDR3aa: CASSQGSREQYF; CDR3nt: TGTGCCAGCAGCCAAGGGTCCAGGGAGCAGTACTTC
abundance: .; v_gene: TRBV7-9; d_gene: TRBD2; j_gene: TRBJ2-1; CDR3aa: CASILGAGGFEQFF; CDR3nt: TGTGCCAGCATTCTGGGCGCGGGAGGGTTTGAGCAGTTCTTC
abundance: .; v_gene: TRBV10-3; d_gene: .; j_gene: TRBJ1-3; CDR3aa: CAISIKSGSSGNTIYF; CDR3nt: TGTGCCATCAGCATAAAATCCGGGAGCTCTGGAAACACCATATATTTT
abundance: .; v_gene: TRBV6-1; d_gene: .; j_gene: TRBJ2-1; CDR3aa: CASKWLVSSYNEQFF; CDR3nt: TGTGCCAGCAAGTGGCTGGTTAGCTCCTACAATGAGCAGTTCTTC
abundance: .; v_gene: TRBV7-3; d_gene: TRBD1; j_gene: TRBJ2-3; CDR3aa: CASSPGTGGYTDTQYF; CDR3nt: TGTGCCAGCAGCCCCGGGACAGGGGGTTACACAGATACGCAGTATTTT
abundance: many; v_gene: TRBV6-5; d_gene: .; j_gene: TRBJ1-1; CDR3aa: CASSYSQNTEAFF; CDR3nt: TGTGCCAGCAGTTACTCGCAGAACACTGAAGCTTTCTTT
abundance: .; v_gene: TRBV5-1; d_gene: TRBD1; j_gene: TRBJ1-1; CDR3aa: CASSETGLNTEAFF; CDR3nt: TGCGCCAGCAGCGAGACAGGGTTGAACACTGAAGCTTTCTTT
abundance: few; v_gene: TRBV5-6; d_gene: TRBD1; j_gene: TRBJ1-1; CDR3aa: CASSRDRGRNTEAFF; CDR3nt: TGTGCCAGCAGCCGGGACAGGGGTAGGAACACTGAAGCTTTCTTT
abundance: few; v_gene: TRBV2; d_gene: TRBD2; j_gene: TRBJ2-2; CDR3aa: CASTGTSRPGELFF; CDR3nt: TGTGCCAGCACCGGGACTAGCCGGCCCGGGGAGCTGTTTTTT
abundance: many; v_gene: TRBV29-1; d_gene: .; j_gene: TRBJ1-1; CDR3aa: CSARQGFFKNTEAFF; CDR3nt: TGCAGCGCCCGCCAGGGATTTTTTAAGAACACTGAAGCTTTCTTT
abundance: few; v_gene: TRBV20-1; d_gene: TRBD2; j_gene: TRBJ2-1; CDR3aa: CSARRFVGLAGALGNEQFF; CDR3nt: TGCAGTGCTAGAAGATTCGTGGGACTAGCGGGAGCTTTGGGGAATGAGCAGTTCTTC
abundance: .; v_gene: TRBV11-2; d_gene: .; j_gene: TRBJ2-4; CDR3aa: CASSLGQFHLPFAKNIQYF; CDR3nt: TGTGCCAGCAGCTTAGGACAATTCCACCTACCGTTTGCCAAAAACATTCAGTACTTC
abundance: .; v_gene: TRBV7-6; d_gene: TRBD1; j_gene: TRBJ1-1; CDR3aa: CASSLEGQGYTEAFF; CDR3nt: TGTGCCAGCAGCTTAGAGGGACAGGGTTACACTGAAGCTTTCTTT
abundance: .; v_gene: TRBV5-1; d_gene: .; j_gene: TRBJ2-7; CDR3aa: CASSLAMGTSYEQYF; CDR3nt: TGCGCCAGCAGCTTGGCCATGGGGACCTCCTACGAGCAGTACTTC
abundance: .; v_gene: TRBV7-9; d_gene: TRBD2; j_gene: TRBJ2-5; CDR3aa: CASSPLAAGEETQYF; CDR3nt: TGTGCCAGCAGCCCCCTGGCAGCGGGAGAAGAGACCCAGTACTTC
abundance: many; v_gene: TRBV28; d_gene: .; j_gene: TRBJ1-5; CDR3aa: CASSLGTGYSNQPQHF; CDR3nt: TGTGCCAGCAGTTTGGGGACCGGTTATAGCAATCAGCCCCAGCATTTT
abundance: few; v_gene: TRBV7-9; d_gene: .; j_gene: TRBJ2-2; CDR3aa: CASSFWRDDTGELFF; CDR3nt: TGTGCCAGCAGCTTCTGGCGGGATGACACCGGGGAGCTGTTTTTT
abundance: .; v_gene: TRBV5-6; d_gene: TRBD2; j_gene: TRBJ2-3; CDR3aa: CASIDSRLAGGWGTDTQYF; CDR3nt: TGTGCCAGCATCGATTCCCGACTAGCGGGGGGTTGGGGCACAGATACGCAGTATTTT
abundance: few; v_gene: TRBV3-1; d_gene: .; j_gene: TRBJ1-2; CDR3aa: CASSQDAGTYGYTF; CDR3nt: TGTGCCAGCAGCCAAGATGCAGGGACGTATGGCTACACCTTC
abundance: .; v_gene: TRBV5-1; d_gene: TRBD1; j_gene: TRBJ2-7; CDR3aa: CASSPGTGPGGEQYF; CDR3nt: TGCGCCAGCAGCCCAGGGACAGGGCCCGGTGGGGAGCAGTACTTC
abundance: few; v_gene: TRBV6-6; d_gene: .; j_gene: TRBJ2-1; CDR3aa: CASRGPIYNEQFF; CDR3nt: TGTGCCAGCAGGGGACCTATCTACAATGAGCAGTTCTTC
abundance: once; v_gene: TRBV5-1; d_gene: .; j_gene: TRBJ1-6; CDR3aa: CASTPDGFYNSPLHF; CDR3nt: TGCGCCAGCACCCCGGACGGGTTCTATAATTCACCCCTCCACTTT
abundance: .; v_gene: TRBV11-2; d_gene: .; j_gene: TRBJ2-7; CDR3aa: CASSLVPGLTRGHEQYF; CDR3nt: TGTGCCAGCAGCTTAGTCCCGGGCCTAACCCGGGGCCACGAGCAGTACTTC
abundance: few; v_gene: TRBV27; d_gene: TRBD1; j_gene: TRBJ1-5; CDR3aa: CASSLQGAGQPQHF; CDR3nt: TGTGCCAGCAGTTTACAGGGGGCGGGTCAGCCCCAGCATTTT
abundance: few; v_gene: TRBV12-3/TRBV12-4; d_gene: .; j_gene: TRBJ1-1; CDR3aa: CASGSMNTEAFF; CDR3nt: TGTGCCAGCGGCAGCATGAACACTGAAGCTTTCTTT
abundance: once; v_gene: TRBV5-1; d_gene: .; j_gene: TRBJ2-5; CDR3aa: CASSLVASEQETQYF; CDR3nt: TGCGCCAGCAGCTTGGTGGCCAGCGAGCAAGAGACCCAGTACTTC
abundance: .; v_gene: TRBV20-1; d_gene: TRBD2; j_gene: TRBJ2-1; CDR3aa: CSARLAGGAYNEQFF; CDR3nt: TGCAGTGCTAGGTTAGCGGGGGGCGCTTACAATGAGCAGTTCTTC
abundance: few; v_gene: TRBV10-3; d_gene: .; j_gene: TRBJ2-1; CDR3aa: CAIRGATEQFF; CDR3nt: TGTGCCATCAGGGGGGCTACCGAGCAGTTCTTC
abundance: many; v_gene: TRBV28; d_gene: .; j_gene: TRBJ1-4; CDR3aa: CASSLRGRVTNEKLFF; CDR3nt: TGTGCCAGCAGTTTACGCGGACGGGTAACTAATGAAAAACTGTTTTTT
abundance: .; v_gene: TRBV7-2; d_gene: TRBD2; j_gene: TRBJ2-1; CDR3aa: CASSLEASGYNEQFF; CDR3nt: TGTGCCAGCAGCTTAGAAGCTAGCGGCTACAATGAGCAGTTCTTC